This TCR beta chain was obtained from a study of T cell responses to AZD1222 COVID-19 vaccine. Assay used: immunoSEQ multiplex PCR; TCRdb lists only in-frame clones, some missing. The data show over 110,000 clones, over 75% seen once. Notes on the study in general: Donors skewed white British and female; clonal diversity was possibly underestimated. Nearly half of unique spike-specific TCRs reportedly avoided B.1.351 and B.1.1.7 mutated regions. Breadth and depth of Spike-specific TCRs rose after two AZD1222 doses.

This clone was picked up one time. Its matching antigen is unknown. V lost 3 bases to trimming and J lost 4 bases, with 14 bases between them. Germline CDR1 is SGHDT and CDR2 is YYEEEE. The CDR3 is 15 amino acids. The source is an adult in good health. The sample here was peripheral blood, taken on day 0 of AZD1222 vaccination. The rearrangement uses TRBV5-6 and TRBJ2-1, with D hard to call. The CDR3 loop is CASSYSFTVYNEQFF. CDR3 bases: TGTGCCAGCAGCTATTCCTTCACCGTTTACAATGAGCAGTTCTTC. Together with reference TRBV5-6 and TRBJ2-1, the CDR3 gives the full variable domain: DAGVTQSPTHLIKTRGQQVTLRCSPKSGHDTVSWYQQALGQGPQFIFQYYEEEERQRGNFPDRFSGHQFPNYSSELNVNALLLGDSALYLCASSYSFTVYNEQFFGPGTRLTVL.